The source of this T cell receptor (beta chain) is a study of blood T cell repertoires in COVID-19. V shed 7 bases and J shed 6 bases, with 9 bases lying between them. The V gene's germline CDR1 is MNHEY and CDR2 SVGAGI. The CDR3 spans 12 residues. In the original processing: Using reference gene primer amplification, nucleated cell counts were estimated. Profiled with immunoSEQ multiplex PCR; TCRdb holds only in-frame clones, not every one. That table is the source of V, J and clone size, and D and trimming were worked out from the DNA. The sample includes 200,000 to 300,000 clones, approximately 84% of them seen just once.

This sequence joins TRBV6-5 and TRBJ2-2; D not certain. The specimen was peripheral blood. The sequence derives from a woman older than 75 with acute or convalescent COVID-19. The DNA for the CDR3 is TGTGCCAGCAAAGATACGGCCGGGGAGCTGTTTTTT. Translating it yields CASKDTAGELFF.